Below, 19 T cell receptor beta chains from the same sample are listed, as sequenced in a study of blood T cell repertoires in COVID-19. The data were produced by immunoSEQ multiplex PCR, yet TCRdb's version contains in-frame clones alone and is incomplete. This table holds some 300,000 clones, about 89% found once. The specimen sequenced was PBMCs or T cells enriched from blood (not recorded which). Receptors were obtained from a woman aged 40 to 50 who had recovered from COVID-19.

The chain is built from TRBV7-9 and TRBJ2-1; TRBD2 might be the D (6 bases). This CDR3 has 14 amino acids. Trimming cost V 1 base and J 9 bases, with 13 bases left between them. Germline-derived CDR1 and CDR2 are SEHNR and FQNEAQ (reference sequence). The CDR3 bases are TGTGCCAGCAGCTTAGACAAGGAGGGGTTTGAGCAGTTCTTC. Protein: CASSLDKEGFEQFF.

This clone was picked up a small number of times. This chain links TRBV2 with TRBJ2-1; 11 bases match TRBD2. Germline values: CDR1 SNHLY, CDR2 FYNNEI. This CDR3 region has 14 residues. The ends lost 6 bases at V and 9 bases at J; junction bases unmatched: 7. For the CDR3, the DNA is TGTGCCAGCAGCGGAACACTAGCGGGAGCTGAGCAGTTCTTC. Protein sequence: CASSGTLAGAEQFF.

The chain joins TRBV7-2 to TRBJ2-3, with TRBD2 identical over 8 bases. The CDR3 totals 15 residues. Germline assignment: CDR1 SGHTA and CDR2 FQGNSA. Trimming removed 6 bases from V and 7 bases from J; junction bases left unmatched: 12. The CDR3 loop is CASRTPAGALYTQYF. CDR3 DNA sequence: TGTGCCAGCAGGACCCCAGCGGGGGCCCTTTATACGCAGTATTTT.

The chain uses TRBV27 and TRBJ1-2; D uncertain. Per the germline V gene, CDR1 is MNHEY and CDR2 is SMNVEV (reference sequence). Trimming removed 6 bases at V and 2 bases at J, with 10 bases between. This CDR3 is 13 amino acids long. The CDR3 DNA sequence: TGTGCCAGCAGAGCCTTGCCGAACTATGGCTACACCTTC. It translates to CASRALPNYGYTF.

CDR3 in DNA: TGTGCCAGCAGCTTCCGGCAGGGGCAGGGGCAGTACTTC. Translating it yields CASSFRQGQGQYF. V usage is TRBV11-3 and J usage is TRBJ2-7; possible D gene TRBD1, 6 bases. V lost 3 bases and J 9 bases, leaving 15 bases between the germline ends. CDR1 is SGHNT, CDR2 YENEEA, per germline. The CDR3 sequence is 13 residues long. Looking up the rest from reference TRBV11-3 and TRBJ2-7 gives the full variable domain: EAGVVQSPRYKIIEKKQPVAFWCNPISGHNTLYWYLQNLGQGPELLIRYENEEAVDDSQLPKDRFSAERLKGVDSTLKIQPAELGDSAVYLCASSFRQGQGQYFGPGTRLTVT.

V gene TRBV27 combines with J gene TRBJ2-5, with 7 bases lining up with TRBD2. Germline lookup yields CDR1 MNHEY and CDR2 SMNVEV (reference sequence). Losses at the gene ends were 2 bases for V and 2 bases for J; bases not matched to a gene: 8. The CDR3 covers 16 residues. CDR3 in DNA: TGTGCCAGCAGTTTAGGCGGGAGTGGATTGCAAGAGACCCAGTACTTC. Its translation is CASSLGGSGLQETQYF.

In DNA, the CDR3 is TGTGCCAGCAGTTACAGGTCGGTTAATGAAAAACTGTTTTTT. It translates to CASSYRSVNEKLFF. This chain joins TRBV27 and TRBJ1-4, with a weak D call TRBD1 (5 bases). Germline-derived CDR1 and CDR2 are MNHEY and SMNVEV (reference sequence). The CDR3 has 14 residues. The germline V and J ends were trimmed by 4 bases and 4 bases, with 10 bases remaining between them.

The chain has TRBV20-1 and TRBJ1-2; D is unresolved. V lost 3 bases, J lost 2 bases, and 10 bases lay in between. The CDR3 runs to 13 residues. Germline values: CDR1 DFQATT, CDR2 SNEGSKA (reference sequence). The DNA of the CDR3 is TGCAGTGCTAGTCTCGTGGCCAACTATGGCTACACCTTC. It yields the protein CSASLVANYGYTF.

This chain connects TRBV18 to TRBJ2-1; 8 bases match TRBD2. Germline V gene data show CDR1 as KGHSH and CDR2 as LQKENI. The CDR3 covers 17 residues. V gave up 3 bases and J gave up 0 bases; unmatched junction bases: 7. CDR3 region: CASSPSGGGSSYNEQFF. Written as DNA, the CDR3 is TGTGCCAGCTCACCGTCGGGGGGGGGCAGCTCCTACAATGAGCAGTTCTTC.

Remarks on this clone: An end of the junction does not agree with germline; a read error may underlie this. The gene calls are TRBV11-3 and TRBJ2-1, with 16 bases aligning to TRBD2. Germline-derived CDR1 and CDR2 are SGHNT and YENEEA. The CDR3 totals 18 residues. CDR3 bases: TGTGCCAGCAGTTTAGGGACTAGCGGGGGGGGCTCCTACAATGAGCAGTTCTTC. This sequence encodes CASSLGTSGGGSYNEQFF.

The chain employs TRBV27 and TRBJ2-7, with D perhaps TRBD1 (5 bases). The CDR3 totals 14 residues. Trimming pared 1 base from V and 2 bases from J, leaving 9 bases between. Germline CDR1 reads MNHEY; CDR2 reads SMNVEV (reference sequence). CDR3 sequence: CASSLWGATYEQYF. DNA for the CDR3: TGTGCCAGCAGTTTATGGGGCGCCACCTACGAGCAGTACTTC.

The DNA for the CDR3 is TGTGCCAGCAGCTTTTTGATAAACTCGGAGACCCAGTACTTC. It yields the protein CASSFLINSETQYF. The chain has TRBV7-2 and TRBJ2-5; D is unclear. The CDR3 length is 14 residues. CDR1 is SGHTA and CDR2 is FQGNSA in the germline V gene. V gave up 3 bases and J gave up 5 bases, with 13 bases separating them.

The chain couples TRBV5-4 to TRBJ2-2; a weak D match, TRBD1 (6 bases). Germline V CDR1 and CDR2: SGHNT, YYREEE (reference sequence). V lost 1 base to trimming and J lost 3 bases, with 7 bases between them. This CDR3 comprises 14 residues. The CDR3 region is CASSLTGYTGELFF. The DNA of the CDR3 is TGTGCCAGCAGCTTGACAGGGTACACCGGGGAGCTGTTTTTT. The whole variable domain, remainder taken from reference TRBV5-4 and TRBJ2-2, is ETGVTQSPTHLIKTRGQQVTLRCSSQSGHNTVSWYQQALGQGPQFIFQYYREEENGRGNFPPRFSGLQFPNYSSELNVNALELDDSALYLCASSLTGYTGELFFGEGSRLTVL.

In its sample, this clone was seen once. The chain couples TRBV9 to TRBJ1-4, with D possibly TRBD1 on 5 matching bases. The CDR3 contains 15 residues. Germline V CDR1 and CDR2: SGDLS, YYNGEE. The V end was cut by 4 bases, the J end by 8 bases, with 18 bases between. The CDR3 region has the DNA TGTGCCAGCAGCCCTCGAGGAGTTTCAGGGGAAAAACTGTTTTTT. Amino acids: CASSPRGVSGEKLFF.

The V gene is TRBV30, the J gene TRBJ1-2, with a tentative D call TRBD1 (5 bases). CDR1 GTSNPN and CDR2 SVGIG come from the germline V gene (reference sequence). The CDR3 is made up of 14 amino acids. The V end lost 3 bases, the J end lost 0 bases, and 11 bases lay between the germline ends. The CDR3 DNA is TGTGCCTGGAGAGGGTGGGGCACTAACTATGGCTACACCTTC. This gives the protein CAWRGWGTNYGYTF.

The chain employs TRBV5-1 and TRBJ2-6; 11 nucleotides align to TRBD2. The germline V gene has CDR1 SGHRS and CDR2 YFSETQ. This CDR3 contains 17 residues. J gave up 1 base and V 4 bases, and 4 bases lay outside the gene matches. The CDR3 DNA is TGCGCCAGCAGCCCGACTAGCGGGAAGTCTGGGGCCAACGTCCTGACTTTC. The encoded protein is CASSPTSGKSGANVLTF.

This clone is a singleton in its sample. The chain employs TRBV19 and TRBJ1-2; perhaps TRBD1 as D (5 bases). V dropped 0 bases and J dropped 1 base, with 15 bases sitting between them. The CDR3 has 17 amino acids. Germline lookup yields CDR1 LNHDA and CDR2 SQIVND (reference sequence). The CDR3 DNA is TGTGCCAGTAGTATAGATCTTTGGCAGGGCCGTAACTATGGCTACACCTTC. The encoded protein is CASSIDLWQGRNYGYTF.

This clone appeared a few times. The V and J genes are TRBV6-5 and TRBJ2-1; tentatively, D is TRBD1 (6 bases). Germline lookup yields CDR1 MNHEY and CDR2 SVGAGI. CDR3 length: 15 amino acids. Trimming left V 0 bases short and J 9 bases short, with 15 bases between. The CDR3 coding sequence is TGTGCCAGCAGTTACTCGGCAGGGGCTCCGGGTGAGCAGTTCTTC. This codes for CASSYSAGAPGEQFF.

The chain recombines TRBV6-4 with TRBJ2-7, with D uncertain. V lost 6 bases and J lost 7, with 10 bases in between. Germline assignment: CDR1 MRHNA and CDR2 SNTAGT. This CDR3 has 11 amino acids. The CDR3 DNA follows: TGTGCCAGCAGCAAGACATTAGAGCAGTACTTC. Its translation: CASSKTLEQYF.